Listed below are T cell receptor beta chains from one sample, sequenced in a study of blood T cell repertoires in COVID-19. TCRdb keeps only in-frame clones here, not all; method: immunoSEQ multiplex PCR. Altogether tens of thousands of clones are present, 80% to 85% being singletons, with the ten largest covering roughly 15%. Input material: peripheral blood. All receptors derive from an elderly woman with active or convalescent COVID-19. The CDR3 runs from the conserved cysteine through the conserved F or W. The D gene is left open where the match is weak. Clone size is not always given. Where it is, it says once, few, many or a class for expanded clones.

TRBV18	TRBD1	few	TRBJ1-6	CASSPGDRVNSPLHF	TGTGCCAGCTCACCTGGGGACAGGGTTAATTCACCCCTCCACTTT
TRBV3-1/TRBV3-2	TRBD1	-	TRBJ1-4	CASSPTGGEKLFF	TGTGCCAGCAGTCCGACAGGGGGGGAAAAACTGTTTTTT
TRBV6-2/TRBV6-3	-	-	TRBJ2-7	CASSYPRDDEQYF	TGTGCCAGCAGTTACCCCAGGGATGACGAGCAGTACTTC
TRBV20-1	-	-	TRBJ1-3	CSASDYLGSSGNTIYF	TGCAGTGCTAGTGATTATCTGGGGAGCAGTGGAAACACCATATATTTT
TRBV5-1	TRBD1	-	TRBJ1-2	CASRSRWGQGGNYGYTF	TGCGCCAGCAGGTCGAGGTGGGGACAGGGGGGCAACTATGGCTACACCTTC
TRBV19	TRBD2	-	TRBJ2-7	CASSSFSGGSYEQYF	TGTGCCAGTAGCTCGTTTAGCGGGGGCTCCTACGAGCAGTACTTC
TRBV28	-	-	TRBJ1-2	CASRETANYGYTF	TGTGCCAGCAGAGAGACAGCTAACTATGGCTACACCTTC
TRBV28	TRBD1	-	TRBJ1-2	CASSRTGWGYTF	TGTGCCAGCAGCAGGACAGGGTGGGGCTACACCTTC
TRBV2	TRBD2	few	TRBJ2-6	CASIPGLARSPGANVLTF	TGTGCCAGCATCCCGGGACTAGCAAGATCCCCTGGGGCCAACGTCCTGACTTTC
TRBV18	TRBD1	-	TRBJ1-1	CVSSPFQGGSEAFF	TGTGTCAGCTCACCCTTTCAAGGGGGCAGTGAAGCTTTCTTT
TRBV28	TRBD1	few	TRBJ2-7	CASSLPRTGSSYEQYF	TGTGCCAGCAGTTTACCAAGGACAGGGAGCTCCTACGAGCAGTACTTC
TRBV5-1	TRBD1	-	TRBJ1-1	CASRRDRDRGRGEAFF	TGCGCCAGCAGACGTGACCGGGACAGGGGAAGGGGTGAAGCTTTCTTT
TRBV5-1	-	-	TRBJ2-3	CASSLRQGFDTQYF	TGCGCCAGCAGCTTGCGGCAGGGTTTCGATACGCAGTATTTT
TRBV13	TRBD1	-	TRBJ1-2	CASSKFGQALGGYTF	TGTGCCAGCAGCAAATTCGGACAGGCCCTAGGTGGCTACACCTTC
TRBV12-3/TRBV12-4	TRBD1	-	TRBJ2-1	CASSSHPDREQFF	TGTGCCAGCAGTTCGCACCCGGACAGGGAGCAGTTCTTC
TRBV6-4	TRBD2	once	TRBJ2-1	CASSELAGLSEQFF	TGTGCCAGCAGTGAGCTAGCGGGACTCTCTGAGCAGTTCTTC
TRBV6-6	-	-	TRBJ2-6	CASSYSGYGANVLTF	TGTGCCAGCAGTTACTCCGGGTATGGGGCCAACGTCCTGACTTTC
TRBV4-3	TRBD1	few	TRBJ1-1	CASSQDSRGSREAFF	TGCGCCAGCAGCCAAGATAGCAGGGGGTCAAGGGAAGCTTTCTTT
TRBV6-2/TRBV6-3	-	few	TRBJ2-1	CASSRELNEQFF	TGTGCCAGCAGTCGCGAACTCAATGAGCAGTTCTTC
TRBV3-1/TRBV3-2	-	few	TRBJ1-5	CASSQVAWGGDGNQPQHF	TGTGCCAGCAGCCAAGTTGCTTGGGGGGGCGATGGCAATCAGCCCCAGCATTTT
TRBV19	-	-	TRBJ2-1	CASSIWGQTGNEQFF	TGTGCCAGTAGTATATGGGGACAAACTGGGAATGAGCAGTTCTTC
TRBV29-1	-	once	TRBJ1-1	CSAAQGRGTEAFF	TGCAGCGCAGCACAGGGAAGAGGCACTGAAGCTTTCTTT
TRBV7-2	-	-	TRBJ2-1	CASSLFAGQYNEQFF	TGTGCCAGCAGCTTATTTGCGGGGCAATACAATGAGCAGTTCTTC
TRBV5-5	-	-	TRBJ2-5	CASSFAGQETQYF	TGTGCCAGCAGCTTCGCAGGTCAAGAGACCCAGTACTTC
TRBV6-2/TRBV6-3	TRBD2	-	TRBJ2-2	CASSYKLAGGLNTGELFF	TGTGCCAGCAGTTACAAACTAGCGGGGGGCCTGAACACCGGGGAGCTGTTTTTT
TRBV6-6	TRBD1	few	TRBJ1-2	CATTPNDRAYGYTF	TGTGCCACAACGCCGAATGACAGGGCCTATGGCTACACCTTC
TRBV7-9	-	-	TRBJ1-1	CASSSNRVNTEAFF	TGTGCCAGCAGCTCGAACAGGGTCAACACTGAAGCTTTCTTT
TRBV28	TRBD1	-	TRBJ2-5	CATGQGVVETQYF	TGTGCCACCGGACAGGGTGTCGTAGAGACCCAGTACTTC
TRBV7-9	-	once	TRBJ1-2	CASSRMGGNGYTF	TGTGCCAGCAGCCGTATGGGGGGGAATGGCTACACCTTC
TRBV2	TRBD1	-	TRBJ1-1	CASSGPGQRAFF	TGTGCCAGCAGTGGGCCGGGACAGAGAGCTTTCTTT
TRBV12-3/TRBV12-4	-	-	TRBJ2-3	CASSLSTDTQYF	TGTGCCAGCAGTCTGTCCACAGATACGCAGTATTTT
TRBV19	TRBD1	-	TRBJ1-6	CASSRGQGGYSPLHF	TGTGCCAGTAGTAGGGGACAGGGGGGATATTCACCCCTCCACTTT
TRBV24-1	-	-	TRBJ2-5	CASSRGSGQETQYF	TGTGCCAGCAGCCGGGGATCCGGCCAAGAGACCCAGTACTTC
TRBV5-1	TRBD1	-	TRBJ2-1	CASSLEGQGRGNEQFF	TGCGCCAGCAGCTTGGAAGGACAGGGCAGGGGGAATGAGCAGTTCTTC
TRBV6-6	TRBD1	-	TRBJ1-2	CASSPTGGTYGYTF	TGTGCCAGCAGTCCAACAGGGGGGACCTATGGCTACACCTTC
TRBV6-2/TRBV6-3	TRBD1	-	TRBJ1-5	CASSFDRGLIRSNQPQHF	TGTGCCAGCAGTTTCGACAGGGGGCTTATAAGGAGCAATCAGCCCCAGCATTTT
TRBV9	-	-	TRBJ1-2	CASSVTIGEDSYGYTF	TGTGCCAGCAGCGTAACGATAGGGGAGGACTCCTATGGCTACACCTTC
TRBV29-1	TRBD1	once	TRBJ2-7	CSVVDRGSYEQYF	TGCAGCGTTGTGGACAGGGGCTCCTACGAGCAGTACTTC
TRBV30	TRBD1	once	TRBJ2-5	CAWYPGQGKTQYF	TGTGCCTGGTATCCGGGACAGGGGAAGACCCAGTACTTC
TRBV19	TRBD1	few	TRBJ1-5	CASSYGTGGDQPQHF	TGTGCCAGTAGCTATGGGACAGGGGGCGATCAGCCCCAGCATTTT
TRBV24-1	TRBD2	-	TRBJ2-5	CATSDTAGGRETQYF	TGTGCCACCAGTGATACAGCGGGGGGGAGGGAGACCCAGTACTTC
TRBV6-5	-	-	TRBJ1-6	CASSYSQGGNSPLHF	TGTGCCAGCAGTTACTCTCAGGGAGGAAATTCACCCCTCCACTTT
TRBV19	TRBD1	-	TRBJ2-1	CASSKTPRQGVVFF	TGTGCCAGTAGTAAAACCCCGAGACAGGGGGTTGTGTTCTTC
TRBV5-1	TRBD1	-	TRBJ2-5	CASSFQGDETQYF	TGCGCCAGCAGCTTCCAGGGGGATGAGACCCAGTACTTC
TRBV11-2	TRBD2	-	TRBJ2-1	CASSRAIRLAGTTGEQFF	TGTGCCAGCAGCCGGGCCATTCGACTAGCGGGAACCACAGGTGAGCAGTTCTTC
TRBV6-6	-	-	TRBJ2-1	CASSYGTSQGNEQFF	TGTGCCAGCAGTTACGGGACTTCCCAAGGGAATGAGCAGTTCTTC
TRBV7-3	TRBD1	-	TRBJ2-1	CASSPGQAYNEQFF	TGTGCCAGCAGCCCTGGACAGGCTTACAATGAGCAGTTCTTC
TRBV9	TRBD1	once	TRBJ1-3	CASSANRGFGNTIYF	TGTGCCAGCAGCGCCAACAGGGGCTTCGGAAACACCATATATTTT
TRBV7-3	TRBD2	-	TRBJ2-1	CASSFGTSAMGQFF	TGTGCCAGCAGCTTTGGGACTAGCGCAATGGGGCAGTTCTTC
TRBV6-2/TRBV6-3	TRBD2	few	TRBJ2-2	CASSPEAGDHTGELFF	TGTGCCAGCAGCCCCGAGGCGGGGGACCACACCGGGGAGCTGTTTTTT
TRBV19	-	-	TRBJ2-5	CASSPPGLQETQYF	TGTGCCAGTAGTCCCCCGGGACTGCAAGAGACCCAGTACTTC
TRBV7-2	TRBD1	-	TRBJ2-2	CASSLDRGANTGELFF	TGTGCCAGCAGCTTAGACAGGGGCGCGAACACCGGGGAGCTGTTTTTT
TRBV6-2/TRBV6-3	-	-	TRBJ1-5	CASSTIPGSYSNQPQHF	TGTGCCAGCAGTACTATTCCGGGGAGTTATAGCAATCAGCCCCAGCATTTT